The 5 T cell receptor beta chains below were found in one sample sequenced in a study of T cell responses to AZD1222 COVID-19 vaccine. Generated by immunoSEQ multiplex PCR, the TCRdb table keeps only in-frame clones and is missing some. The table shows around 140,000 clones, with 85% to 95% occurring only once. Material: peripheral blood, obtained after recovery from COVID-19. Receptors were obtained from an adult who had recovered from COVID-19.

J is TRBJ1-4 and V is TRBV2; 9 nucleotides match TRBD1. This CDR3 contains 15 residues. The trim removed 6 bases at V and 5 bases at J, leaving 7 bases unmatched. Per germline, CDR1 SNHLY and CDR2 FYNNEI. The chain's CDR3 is CASSPPDRGNEKLFF. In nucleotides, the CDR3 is TGTGCCAGCAGCCCACCAGACAGGGGGAATGAAAAACTGTTTTTT.

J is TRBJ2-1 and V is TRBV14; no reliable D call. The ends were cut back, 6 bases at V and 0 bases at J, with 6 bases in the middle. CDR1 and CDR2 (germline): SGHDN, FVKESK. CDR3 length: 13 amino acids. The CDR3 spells CASSRFSYNEQFF. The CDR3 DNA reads TGTGCCAGCAGTCGATTCTCCTACAATGAGCAGTTCTTC.

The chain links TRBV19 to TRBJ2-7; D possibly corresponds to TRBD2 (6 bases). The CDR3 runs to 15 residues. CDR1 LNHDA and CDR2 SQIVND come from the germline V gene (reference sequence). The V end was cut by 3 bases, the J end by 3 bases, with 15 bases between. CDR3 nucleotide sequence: TGTGCCAGTAGTATGGAGCGGGTCCGACTCTACGAGCAGTACTTC. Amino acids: CASSMERVRLYEQYF. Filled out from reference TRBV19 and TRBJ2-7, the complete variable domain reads DGGITQSPKYLFRKEGQNVTLSCEQNLNHDAMYWYRQDPGQGLRLIYYSQIVNDFQKGDIAEGYSVSREKKESFPLTVTSAQKNPTAFYLCASSMERVRLYEQYFGPGTRLTVT.

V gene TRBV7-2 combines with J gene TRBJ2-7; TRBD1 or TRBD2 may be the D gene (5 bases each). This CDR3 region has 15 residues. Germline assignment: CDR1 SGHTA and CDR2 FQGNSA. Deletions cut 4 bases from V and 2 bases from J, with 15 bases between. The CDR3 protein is CASSSPGAMTYEQYF. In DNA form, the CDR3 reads TGTGCCAGCAGCTCGCCCGGGGCGATGACCTACGAGCAGTACTTC. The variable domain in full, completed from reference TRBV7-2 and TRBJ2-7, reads GAGVSQSPSNKVTEKGKDVELRCDPISGHTALYWYRQSLGQGLEFLIYFQGNSAPDKSGLPSDRFSAERTGGSVSTLTIQRTQQEDSAVYLCASSSPGAMTYEQYFGPGTRLTVT.

CDR3 loop: CASTPLAGARLTDTQYF. CDR3 in DNA: TGTGCCAGCACCCCACTAGCGGGAGCAAGGTTAACAGATACGCAGTATTTT. The V and J genes are TRBV28 and TRBJ2-3; 11 bases align to TRBD2. V trimming: 7 bases; J trimming: 3 bases; junction bases outside the gene matches: 12. The CDR3 totals 17 residues. CDR1 and CDR2 (germline): MDHEN, SYDVKM.